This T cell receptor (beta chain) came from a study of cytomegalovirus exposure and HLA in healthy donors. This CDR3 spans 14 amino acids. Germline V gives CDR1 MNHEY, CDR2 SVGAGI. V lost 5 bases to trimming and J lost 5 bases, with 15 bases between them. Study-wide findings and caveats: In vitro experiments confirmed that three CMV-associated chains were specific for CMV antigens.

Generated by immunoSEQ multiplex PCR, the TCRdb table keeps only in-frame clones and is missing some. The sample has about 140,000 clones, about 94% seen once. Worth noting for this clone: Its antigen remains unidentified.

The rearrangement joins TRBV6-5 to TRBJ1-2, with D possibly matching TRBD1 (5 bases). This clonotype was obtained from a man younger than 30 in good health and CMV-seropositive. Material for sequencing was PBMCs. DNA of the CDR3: TGTGCCAGCAGTCGGGACTCCGGCCAGTATGGCTACACCTTC. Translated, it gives CASSRDSGQYGYTF.